Sequencing of this T cell receptor (beta chain) was carried out in a study of T cell repertoires in cytomegalovirus infection. Looking at the study overall: Alongside well-studied HLA-B-restricted CMV epitopes, recently identified HLA-C-restricted CMV epitopes were also used. The public TCR beta signatures pointed to both CMV infection and matching HLA type.

With regard to this clonotype: Its matching antigen is unknown.

Germline-derived CDR1 and CDR2 are SQVTM and ANQGSEA. V shed 3 bases, J shed 0 bases, and the junction held 6 bases outside the gene matches. The CDR3 extends over 15 amino acids. Each CDR3 protein gets one entry after TCRdb re-called the reads with MiXCR. The data show roughly 78,000 distinct CDR3 sequences, about 37% seen once. The chain uses TRBV29-1 and TRBJ2-3; TRBD2 matches at 7 bases. Sequencing was performed on CD8+ T cells from cultured PBMCs, taken from culture after CMV antigen stimulation. This sequence originates from a human donor in good health (CMV status not recorded). Some clones in this sample may be carry-over from other donors' samples. The CDR3 sequence: CSVEWGEGSTDTQYF. The CDR3 nucleotides read TGCAGCGTTGAGTGGGGGGAGGGAAGCACAGATACGCAGTATTTT.